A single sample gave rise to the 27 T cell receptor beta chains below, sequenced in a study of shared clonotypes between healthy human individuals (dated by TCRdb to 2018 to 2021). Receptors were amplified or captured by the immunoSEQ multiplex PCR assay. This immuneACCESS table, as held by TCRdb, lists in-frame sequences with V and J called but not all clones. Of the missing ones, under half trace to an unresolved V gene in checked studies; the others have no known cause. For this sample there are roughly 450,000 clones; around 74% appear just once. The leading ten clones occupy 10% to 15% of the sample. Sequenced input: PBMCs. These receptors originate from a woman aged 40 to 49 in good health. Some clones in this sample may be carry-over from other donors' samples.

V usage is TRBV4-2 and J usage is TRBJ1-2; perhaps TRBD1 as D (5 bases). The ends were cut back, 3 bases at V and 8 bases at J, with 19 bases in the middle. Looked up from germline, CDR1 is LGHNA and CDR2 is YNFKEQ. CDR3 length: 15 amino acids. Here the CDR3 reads CASSHPGGADRGYTF. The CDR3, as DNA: TGTGCCAGCAGCCACCCCGGCGGGGCGGATCGGGGCTACACCTTC.

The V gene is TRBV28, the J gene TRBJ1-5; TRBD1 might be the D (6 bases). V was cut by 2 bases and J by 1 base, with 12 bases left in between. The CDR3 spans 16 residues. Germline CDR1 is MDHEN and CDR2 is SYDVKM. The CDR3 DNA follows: TGTGCCAGCAGTTTAGGGCCGGGGGCGAGCAATCAGCCCCAGCATTTT. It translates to CASSLGPGASNQPQHF.

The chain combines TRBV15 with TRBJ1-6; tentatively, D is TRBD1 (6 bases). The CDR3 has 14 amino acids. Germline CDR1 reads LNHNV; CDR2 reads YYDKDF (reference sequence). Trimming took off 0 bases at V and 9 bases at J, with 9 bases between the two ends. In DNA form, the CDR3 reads TGTGCCACCAGCAGAGATCTCAGGGGTTCACCCCTCCACTTT. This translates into CATSRDLRGSPLHF.

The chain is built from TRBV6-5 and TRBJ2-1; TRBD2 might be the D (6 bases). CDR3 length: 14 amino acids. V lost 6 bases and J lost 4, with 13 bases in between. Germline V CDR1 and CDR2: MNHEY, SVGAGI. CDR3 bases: TGTGCCAGCAGCCCGGAGGGGCGTTACAATGAGCAGTTCTTC. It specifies CASSPEGRYNEQFF.

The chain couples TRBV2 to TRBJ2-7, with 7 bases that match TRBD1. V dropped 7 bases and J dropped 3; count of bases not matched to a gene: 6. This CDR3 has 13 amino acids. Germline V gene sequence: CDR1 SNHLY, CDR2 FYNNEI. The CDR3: CASNPGTVYEQYF. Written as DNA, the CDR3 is TGTGCCAGCAATCCCGGGACAGTCTACGAGCAGTACTTC.

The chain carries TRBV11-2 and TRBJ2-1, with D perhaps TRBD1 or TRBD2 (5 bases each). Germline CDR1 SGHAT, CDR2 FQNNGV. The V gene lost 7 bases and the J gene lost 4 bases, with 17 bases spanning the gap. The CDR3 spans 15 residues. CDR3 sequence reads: CASTARGGFYNEQFF. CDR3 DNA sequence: TGTGCCAGCACCGCGAGGGGTGGGTTTTACAATGAGCAGTTCTTC.

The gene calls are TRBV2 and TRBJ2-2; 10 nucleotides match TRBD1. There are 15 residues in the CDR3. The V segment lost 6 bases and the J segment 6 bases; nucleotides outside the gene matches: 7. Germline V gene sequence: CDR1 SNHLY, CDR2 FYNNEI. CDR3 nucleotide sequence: TGTGCCAGCAGCCAGGCCGGACAGGGGGCCGGGGAGCTGTTTTTT. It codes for CASSQAGQGAGELFF.

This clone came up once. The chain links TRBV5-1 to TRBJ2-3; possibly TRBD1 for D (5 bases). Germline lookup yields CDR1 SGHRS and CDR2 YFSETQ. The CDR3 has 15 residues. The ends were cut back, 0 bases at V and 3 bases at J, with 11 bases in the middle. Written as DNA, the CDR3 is TGCGCCAGCAGCTTGGGGCAGGGTAGGACAGATACGCAGTATTTT. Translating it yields CASSLGQGRTDTQYF.

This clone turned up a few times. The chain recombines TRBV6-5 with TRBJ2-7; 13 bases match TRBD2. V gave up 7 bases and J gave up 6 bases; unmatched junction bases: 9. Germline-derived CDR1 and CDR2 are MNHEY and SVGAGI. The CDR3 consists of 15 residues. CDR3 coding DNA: TGTGCCAGCAAGGTAGGGGGACTAGCGGGACGCGAGCAGTACTTC. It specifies CASKVGGLAGREQYF.

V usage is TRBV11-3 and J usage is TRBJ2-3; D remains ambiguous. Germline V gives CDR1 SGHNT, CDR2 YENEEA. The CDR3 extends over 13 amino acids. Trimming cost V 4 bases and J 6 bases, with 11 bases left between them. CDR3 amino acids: CASSSGPSDTQYF. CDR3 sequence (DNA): TGTGCCAGCAGCTCTGGGCCCTCGGATACGCAGTATTTT.

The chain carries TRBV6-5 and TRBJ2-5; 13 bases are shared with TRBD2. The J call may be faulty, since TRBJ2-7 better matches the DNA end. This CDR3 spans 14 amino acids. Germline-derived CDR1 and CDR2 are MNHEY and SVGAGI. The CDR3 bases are TGTGCCAGCAGTCGACTAGCGGGAGGCTACGAGCAGTACTTC. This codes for CASSRLAGGYEQYF.

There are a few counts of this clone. CDR3 DNA sequence: TGTGCCATCAGTGAGTCGGGCGACTCGCAGTTCTTC. Translated, it gives CAISESGDSQFF. J is TRBJ2-1 and V is TRBV10-3; D is unresolved. Trimming took 0 bases from V and 12 from J, leaving 9 bases between them. The CDR3 is made up of 12 amino acids. CDR1 and CDR2 from the germline V gene are ENHRY and SYGVKD.

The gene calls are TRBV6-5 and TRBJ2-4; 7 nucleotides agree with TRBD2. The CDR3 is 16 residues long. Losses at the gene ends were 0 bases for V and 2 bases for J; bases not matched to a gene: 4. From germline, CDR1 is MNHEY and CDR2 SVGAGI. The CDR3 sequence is CASSYSWGGPKNIQYF. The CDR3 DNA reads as TGTGCCAGCAGTTACTCGTGGGGGGGACCCAAAAACATTCAGTACTTC.

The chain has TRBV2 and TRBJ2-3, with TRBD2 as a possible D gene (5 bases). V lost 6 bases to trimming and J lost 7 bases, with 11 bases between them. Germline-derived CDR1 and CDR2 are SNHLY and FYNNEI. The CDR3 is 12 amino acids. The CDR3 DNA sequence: TGTGCCAGCAGCACGACGGACTATACGCAGTATTTT. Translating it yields CASSTTDYTQYF.

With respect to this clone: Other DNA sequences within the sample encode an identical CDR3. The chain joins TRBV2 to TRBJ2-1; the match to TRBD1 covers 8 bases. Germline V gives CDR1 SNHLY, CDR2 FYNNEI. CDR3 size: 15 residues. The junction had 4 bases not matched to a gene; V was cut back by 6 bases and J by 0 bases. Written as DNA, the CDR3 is TGTGCCAGCAGCGGGGACAGGAGCTCCTACAATGAGCAGTTCTTC. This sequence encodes CASSGDRSSYNEQFF.

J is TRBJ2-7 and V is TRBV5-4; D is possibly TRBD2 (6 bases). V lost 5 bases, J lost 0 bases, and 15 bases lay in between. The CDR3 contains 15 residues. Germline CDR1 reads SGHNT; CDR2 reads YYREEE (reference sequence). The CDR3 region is CASREFGRDSYEQYF. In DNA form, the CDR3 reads TGTGCCAGCAGGGAGTTCGGGCGGGACTCCTACGAGCAGTACTTC. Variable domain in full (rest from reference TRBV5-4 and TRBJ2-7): ETGVTQSPTHLIKTRGQQVTLRCSSQSGHNTVSWYQQALGQGPQFIFQYYREEENGRGNFPPRFSGLQFPNYSSELNVNALELDDSALYLCASREFGRDSYEQYFGPGTRLTVT.

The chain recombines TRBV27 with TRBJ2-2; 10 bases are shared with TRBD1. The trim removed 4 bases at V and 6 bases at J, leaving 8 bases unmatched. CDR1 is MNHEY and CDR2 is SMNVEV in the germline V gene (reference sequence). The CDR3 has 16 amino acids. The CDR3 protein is CASSYNRDRGPGELFF. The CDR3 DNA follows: TGTGCCAGCAGTTATAACCGGGACAGGGGTCCCGGGGAGCTGTTTTTT.

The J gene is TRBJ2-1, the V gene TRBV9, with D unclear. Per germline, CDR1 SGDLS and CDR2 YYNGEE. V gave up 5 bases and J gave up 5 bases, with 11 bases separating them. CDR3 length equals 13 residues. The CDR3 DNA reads TGTGCCAGCAGGGCCCTCAGTCACAATGAGCAGTTCTTC. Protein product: CASRALSHNEQFF.

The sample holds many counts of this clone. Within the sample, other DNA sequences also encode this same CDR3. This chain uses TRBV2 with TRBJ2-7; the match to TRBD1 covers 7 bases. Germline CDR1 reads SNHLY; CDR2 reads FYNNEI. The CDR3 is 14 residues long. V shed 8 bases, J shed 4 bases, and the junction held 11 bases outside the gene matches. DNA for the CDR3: TGTGCCAGCGCCCTCTACAGGGGCCAATACGAGCAGTACTTC. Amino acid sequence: CASALYRGQYEQYF.

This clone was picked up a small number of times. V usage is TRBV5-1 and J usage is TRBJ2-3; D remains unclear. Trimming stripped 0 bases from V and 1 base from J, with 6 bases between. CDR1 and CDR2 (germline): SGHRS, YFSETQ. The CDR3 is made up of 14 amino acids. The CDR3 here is CASSLEGRTDTQYF. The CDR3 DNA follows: TGCGCCAGCAGCTTGGAAGGCCGCACAGATACGCAGTATTTT.

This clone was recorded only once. The CDR3 sequence: CASSPRTLLAQFF. In DNA, the CDR3 is TGTGCCAGCAGTCCCCGTACCCTACTAGCCCAGTTCTTC. The J gene is TRBJ2-1, the V gene TRBV27, with D possibly being TRBD2 (6 bases). CDR1 is MNHEY and CDR2 is SMNVEV in the germline V gene (reference sequence). This CDR3 has 13 residues. V lost 5 bases and J 13 bases, leaving 18 bases between the germline ends.

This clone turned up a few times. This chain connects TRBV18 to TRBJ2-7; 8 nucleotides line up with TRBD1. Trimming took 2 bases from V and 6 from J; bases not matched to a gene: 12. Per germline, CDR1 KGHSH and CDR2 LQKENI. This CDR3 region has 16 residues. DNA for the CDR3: TGTGCCAGCTCACCATTTGTCACGAGACAGGGGAGCGAGCAGTACTTC. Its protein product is CASSPFVTRQGSEQYF. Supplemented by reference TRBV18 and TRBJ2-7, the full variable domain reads NAGVMQNPRHLVRRRGQEARLRCSPMKGHSHVYWYRQLPEEGLKFMVYLQKENIIDESGMPKERFSAEFPKEGPSILRIQQVVRGDSAAYFCASSPFVTRQGSEQYFGPGTRLTVT.

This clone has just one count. CDR3 sequence: CASSPPSGRAGNEQFF. The CDR3 nucleotides read TGTGCCAGCTCACCACCTAGCGGGAGGGCGGGCAATGAGCAGTTCTTC. The chain is built from TRBV18 and TRBJ2-1; 11 nucleotides agree with TRBD2. Germline V gene sequence: CDR1 KGHSH, CDR2 LQKENI. J gave up 6 bases and V 0 bases, and 4 bases lay outside the gene matches. This CDR3 comprises 16 residues.

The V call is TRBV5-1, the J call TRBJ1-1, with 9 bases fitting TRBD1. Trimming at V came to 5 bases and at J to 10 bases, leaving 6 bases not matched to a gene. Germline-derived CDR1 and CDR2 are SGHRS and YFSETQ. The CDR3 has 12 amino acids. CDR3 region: CASRWDREGAFF. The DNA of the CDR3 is TGCGCCAGCAGATGGGACAGGGAGGGAGCTTTCTTT.

The CDR3 spells CASSFTSGQETQYF. In DNA, the CDR3 is TGTGCCAGCAGCTTTACTAGCGGACAAGAGACCCAGTACTTC. The V call is TRBV28, the J call TRBJ2-5, with TRBD2 matching 8 bases. CDR1 is MDHEN and CDR2 is SYDVKM in the germline V gene. After removal of 6 bases from V and 2 bases from J, the junction contained 5 bases not matched to a gene. The CDR3 has 14 residues.

As DNA, the CDR3 is TGTGCCAGCAGCAGACGCCTGGGACAGCTCGGTTACAATGAGCAGTTCTTC. Amino acid sequence: CASSRRLGQLGYNEQFF. The chain recombines TRBV5-6 with TRBJ2-1; TRBD1 matches 7 bases. Germline V lookup: CDR1 SGHDT, CDR2 YYEEEE. The CDR3 extends over 17 amino acids. The trim removed 4 bases at V and 4 bases at J, leaving 14 bases unmatched.

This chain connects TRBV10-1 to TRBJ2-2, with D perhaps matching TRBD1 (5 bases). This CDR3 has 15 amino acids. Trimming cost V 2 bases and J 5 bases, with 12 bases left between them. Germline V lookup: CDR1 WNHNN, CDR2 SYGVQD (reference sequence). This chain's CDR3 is CASSETGKGTGELFF. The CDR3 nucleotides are TGCGCCAGCAGTGAGACAGGAAAAGGTACCGGGGAGCTGTTTTTT.